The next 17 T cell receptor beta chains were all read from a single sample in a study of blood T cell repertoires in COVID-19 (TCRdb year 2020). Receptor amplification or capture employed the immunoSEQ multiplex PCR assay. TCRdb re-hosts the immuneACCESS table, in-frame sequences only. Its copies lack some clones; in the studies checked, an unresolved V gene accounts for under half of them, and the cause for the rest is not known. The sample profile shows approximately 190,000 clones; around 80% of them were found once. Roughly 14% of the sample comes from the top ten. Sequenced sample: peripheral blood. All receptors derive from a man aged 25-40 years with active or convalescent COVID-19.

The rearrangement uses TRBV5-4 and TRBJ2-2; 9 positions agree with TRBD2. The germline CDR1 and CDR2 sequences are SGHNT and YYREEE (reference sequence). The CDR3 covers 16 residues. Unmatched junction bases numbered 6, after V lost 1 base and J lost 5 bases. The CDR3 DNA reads TGTGCCAGCAGCTTGATCGCGGGAGGGCCAACCGGGGAGCTGTTTTTT. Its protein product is CASSLIAGGPTGELFF. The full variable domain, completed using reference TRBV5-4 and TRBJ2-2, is ETGVTQSPTHLIKTRGQQVTLRCSSQSGHNTVSWYQQALGQGPQFIFQYYREEENGRGNFPPRFSGLQFPNYSSELNVNALELDDSALYLCASSLIAGGPTGELFFGEGSRLTVL.

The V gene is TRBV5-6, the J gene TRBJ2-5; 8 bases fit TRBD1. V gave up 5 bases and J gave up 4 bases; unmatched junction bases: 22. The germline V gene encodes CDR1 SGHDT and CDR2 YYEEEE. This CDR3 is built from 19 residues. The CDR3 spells CASRNYHLGQGSGGETQYF. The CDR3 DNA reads TGTGCCAGCAGAAATTACCACCTTGGACAGGGATCTGGAGGAGAGACCCAGTACTTC.

The CDR3 DNA follows: TGTCTTCCAGAATGTTTAGGAGGGTTGTTGGAAAACATTCAGTACTTC. Its protein product is CLPECLGGLLENIQYF. The chain has TRBV27 and TRBJ2-4; weak D call: TRBD2 (6 bases). Germline-derived CDR1 and CDR2 are MNHEY and SMNVEV (reference sequence). The CDR3 is 16 residues long.

CDR3 nucleotide sequence: TGCAGCGTTGAAGACGACAGGGGTGGGATGAACACTGAAGCTTTCTTT. It translates to CSVEDDRGGMNTEAFF. V gene TRBV29-1 combines with J gene TRBJ1-1; 8 bases fit TRBD1. The CDR3 extends over 16 amino acids. Germline CDR1 SQVTM, CDR2 ANQGSEA. With 0 bases clipped from V and 0 bases from J, the junction kept 6 bases outside the gene matches. The variable domain in full, with the rest retrieved from reference TRBV29-1 and TRBJ1-1, is SAVISQKPSRDICQRGTSLTIQCQVDSQVTMMFWYRQQPGQSLTLIATANQGSEATYESGFVIDKFPISRPNLTFSTLTVSNMSPEDSSIYLCSVEDDRGGMNTEAFFGQGTRLTVV.

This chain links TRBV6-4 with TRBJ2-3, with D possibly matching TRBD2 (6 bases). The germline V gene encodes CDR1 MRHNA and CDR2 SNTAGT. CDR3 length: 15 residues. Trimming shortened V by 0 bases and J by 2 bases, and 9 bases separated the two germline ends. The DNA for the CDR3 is TGTGCCAGCAGTGACTCGGGCGGGATCACAGATACGCAGTATTTT. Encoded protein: CASSDSGGITDTQYF.

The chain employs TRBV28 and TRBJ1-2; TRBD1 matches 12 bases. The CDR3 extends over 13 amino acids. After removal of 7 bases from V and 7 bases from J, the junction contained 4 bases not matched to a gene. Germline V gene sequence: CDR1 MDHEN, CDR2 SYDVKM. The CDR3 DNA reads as TGTGCCAGCACGGGACAGGGGGCGCGTGGCTACACCTTC. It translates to CASTGQGARGYTF.

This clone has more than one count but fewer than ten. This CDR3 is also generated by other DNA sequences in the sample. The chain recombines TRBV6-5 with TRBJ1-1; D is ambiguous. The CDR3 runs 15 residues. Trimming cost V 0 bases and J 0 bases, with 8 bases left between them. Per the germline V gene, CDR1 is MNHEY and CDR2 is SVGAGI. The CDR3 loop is CASSYSSDLNTEAFF. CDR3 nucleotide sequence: TGTGCCAGCAGTTACTCGTCAGATCTGAACACTGAAGCTTTCTTT.

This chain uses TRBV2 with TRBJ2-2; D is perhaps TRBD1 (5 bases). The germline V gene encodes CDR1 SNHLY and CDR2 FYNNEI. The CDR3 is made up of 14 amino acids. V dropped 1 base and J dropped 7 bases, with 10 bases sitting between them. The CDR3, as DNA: TGTGCCAGCAGTGAAGGGGGCTGGAGCGGGGAGCTGTTTTTT. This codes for CASSEGGWSGELFF. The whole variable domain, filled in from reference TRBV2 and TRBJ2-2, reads EPEVTQTPSHQVTQMGQEVILRCVPISNHLYFYWYRQILGQKVEFLVSFYNNEISEKSEIFDDQFSVERPDGSNFTLKIRSTKLEDSAMYFCASSEGGWSGELFFGEGSRLTVL.

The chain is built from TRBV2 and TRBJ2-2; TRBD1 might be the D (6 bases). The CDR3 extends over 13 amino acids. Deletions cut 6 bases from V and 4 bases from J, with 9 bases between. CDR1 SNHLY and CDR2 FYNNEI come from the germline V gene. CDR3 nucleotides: TGTGCCAGCAGAACAGGGACCACCGGGGAGCTGTTTTTT. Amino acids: CASRTGTTGELFF.

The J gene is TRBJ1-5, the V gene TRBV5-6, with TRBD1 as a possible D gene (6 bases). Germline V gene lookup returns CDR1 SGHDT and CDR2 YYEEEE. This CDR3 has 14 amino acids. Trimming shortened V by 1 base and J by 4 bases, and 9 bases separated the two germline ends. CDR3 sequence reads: CASSLWQGNQPQHF. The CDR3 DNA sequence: TGTGCCAGCAGCTTGTGGCAGGGGAATCAGCCCCAGCATTTT.

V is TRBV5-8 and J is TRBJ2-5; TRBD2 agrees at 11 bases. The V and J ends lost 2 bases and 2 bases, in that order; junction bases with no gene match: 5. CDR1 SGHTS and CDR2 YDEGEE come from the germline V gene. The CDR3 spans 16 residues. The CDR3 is CASSLGTSGSQETQYF. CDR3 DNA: TGTGCCAGCAGCTTAGGGACTAGCGGATCTCAAGAGACCCAGTACTTC.

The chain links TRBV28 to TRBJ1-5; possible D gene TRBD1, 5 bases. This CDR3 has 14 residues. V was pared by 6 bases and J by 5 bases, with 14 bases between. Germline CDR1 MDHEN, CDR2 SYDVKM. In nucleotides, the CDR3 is TGTGCCAGCAGAGACACGACAGCAGATCAGCCCCAGCATTTT. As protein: CASRDTTADQPQHF.

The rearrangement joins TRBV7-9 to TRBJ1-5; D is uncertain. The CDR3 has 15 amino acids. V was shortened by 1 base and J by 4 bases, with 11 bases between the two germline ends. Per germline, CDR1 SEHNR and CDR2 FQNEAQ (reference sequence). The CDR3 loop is CASSLVVAENQPQHF. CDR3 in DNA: TGTGCCAGCAGCTTAGTAGTTGCGGAAAATCAGCCCCAGCATTTT. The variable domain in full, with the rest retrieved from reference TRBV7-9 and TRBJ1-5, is DTGVSQNPRHKITKRGQNVTFRCDPISEHNRLYWYRQTLGQGPEFLTYFQNEAQLEKSRLLSDRFSAERPKGSFSTLEIQRTEQGDSAMYLCASSLVVAENQPQHFGDGTRLSIL.

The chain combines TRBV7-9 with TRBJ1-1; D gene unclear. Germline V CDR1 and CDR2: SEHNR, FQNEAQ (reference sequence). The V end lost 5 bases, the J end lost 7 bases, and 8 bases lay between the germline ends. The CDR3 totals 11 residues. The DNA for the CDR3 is TGTGCCAGCAGCATCGGTGGTGAAGCTTTCTTT. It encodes CASSIGGEAFF.

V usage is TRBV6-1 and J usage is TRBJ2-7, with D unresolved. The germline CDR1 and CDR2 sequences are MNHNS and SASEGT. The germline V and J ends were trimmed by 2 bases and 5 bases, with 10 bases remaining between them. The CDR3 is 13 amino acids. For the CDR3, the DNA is TGTGCCAGCAGTGAATGGTACTTCGACGAGCAGTACGTC. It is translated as CASSEWYFDEQYV.

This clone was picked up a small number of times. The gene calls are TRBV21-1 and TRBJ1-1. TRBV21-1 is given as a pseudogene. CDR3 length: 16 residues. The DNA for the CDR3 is TGTGCCAGCAACTCCCCCTGGTTGAGTAGGAACACTGAAGCTTTCTTT. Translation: CASNSPWLSRNTEAFF.

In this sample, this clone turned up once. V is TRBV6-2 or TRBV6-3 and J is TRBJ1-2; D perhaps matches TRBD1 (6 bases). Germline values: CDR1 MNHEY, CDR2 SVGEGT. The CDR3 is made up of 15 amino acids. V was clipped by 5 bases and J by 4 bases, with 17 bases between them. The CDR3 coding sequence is TGTGCCAGCAGTGTGTCCTCCGGGACAATCTATGGCTACACCTTC. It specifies CASSVSSGTIYGYTF.